A selection of T cell receptor beta chains follows, all from one sample in a study of regulatory T cells in long-lasting Graves disease. Each CDR3 protein gets one entry after TCRdb re-called the multiplex PCR reads with MiXCR. This sample has 400,000 to 500,000 distinct CDR3 sequences, with 15% found just once. A further study also used this sample, focusing on T cells in Graves' hyperthyroidism and ophthalmopathy.

This sample comprised peripheral blood mononuclear cells (PBMCs), obtained at new diagnosis, from a patient treated with antithyroid drugs. The receptors stem from a young woman with Graves disease. CDR3s include the opening cysteine and the closing phenylalanine or tryptophan. Size is stated for part of the rows, as once, few or many counts, or as a class when the clone is expanded.

j_call: TRBJ1-1; cdr3_length: 15; clone_size: .; v_call: TRBV15; cdr3_aa: CATSRDLTMNTEAFF
j_call: TRBJ2-1; cdr3_length: 19; clone_size: many; v_call: TRBV6-2/TRBV6-3; cdr3_aa: CASRDWVLAGVRDYNEQFF
j_call: TRBJ2-7; cdr3_length: 11; clone_size: .; v_call: TRBV9; cdr3_aa: CASSANYEQYF
j_call: TRBJ1-1; cdr3_length: 13; clone_size: many; v_call: TRBV6-1; cdr3_aa: CASSDHDPYGSFF
j_call: TRBJ2-5; cdr3_length: 14; clone_size: .; v_call: TRBV4-1; cdr3_aa: CASSQDTSGRTQYF
j_call: TRBJ2-1; cdr3_length: 15; clone_size: .; v_call: TRBV7-2; cdr3_aa: CASSLSANSWGEQFF
j_call: TRBJ1-1; cdr3_length: 12; clone_size: .; v_call: TRBV12-3/TRBV12-4; cdr3_aa: CASSSWGPEAFF
j_call: TRBJ2-2; cdr3_length: 16; clone_size: few; v_call: TRBV29-1; cdr3_aa: CSEPTSGDSNTGELFF
j_call: TRBJ2-7; cdr3_length: 15; clone_size: few; v_call: TRBV18; cdr3_aa: CASSPGSNSPYEQYF
j_call: TRBJ2-1; cdr3_length: 16; clone_size: many; v_call: TRBV7-2; cdr3_aa: CASSRTRGVSYNEQFF
j_call: TRBJ2-1; cdr3_length: 20; clone_size: many; v_call: TRBV20-1; cdr3_aa: CSARDLDRELGTSGSNEQFF
j_call: TRBJ2-1; cdr3_length: 17; clone_size: many; v_call: TRBV7-9; cdr3_aa: CASSLGRGTSGYNEQFF
j_call: TRBJ2-7; cdr3_length: 16; clone_size: .; v_call: TRBV14; cdr3_aa: CASSNLAGAPIYEQYF
j_call: TRBJ1-3; cdr3_length: 14; clone_size: .; v_call: TRBV9; cdr3_aa: CASSVGTYGNTIYF
j_call: TRBJ2-1; cdr3_length: 15; clone_size: .; v_call: TRBV7-8; cdr3_aa: CAASREELSYNEQFF
j_call: TRBJ2-6; cdr3_length: 18; clone_size: .; v_call: TRBV28; cdr3_aa: CASSLRGATSWGANVLTF
j_call: TRBJ1-1; cdr3_length: 15; clone_size: few; v_call: TRBV7-9; cdr3_aa: CASSPLWGKDTEAFF
j_call: TRBJ2-3; cdr3_length: 14; clone_size: many; v_call: TRBV18; cdr3_aa: CASSPQPLTDTQYF
j_call: TRBJ1-5; cdr3_length: 13; clone_size: many; v_call: TRBV6-5; cdr3_aa: CASSYNSNQPQHF
j_call: TRBJ2-7; cdr3_length: 14; clone_size: many; v_call: TRBV7-3; cdr3_aa: CASSPSDGSYEQYF
j_call: TRBJ1-1; cdr3_length: 17; clone_size: .; v_call: TRBV28; cdr3_aa: CASSLSLGGAMNAEAFF
j_call: TRBJ1-1; cdr3_length: 14; clone_size: many; v_call: TRBV4-1; cdr3_aa: CASSQYHRGSEAFF
j_call: TRBJ2-1; cdr3_length: 12; clone_size: few; v_call: TRBV20-1; cdr3_aa: CSASFLGYEQFF
j_call: TRBJ2-1; cdr3_length: 16; clone_size: many; v_call: TRBV2; cdr3_aa: CASSEAGSSPTNEQFF
j_call: TRBJ1-5; cdr3_length: 14; clone_size: many; v_call: TRBV6-1; cdr3_aa: CASSFKYSNQPQHF
j_call: TRBJ2-1; cdr3_length: 16; clone_size: many; v_call: TRBV3-1; cdr3_aa: CASSQGGLAVYNEQFF
j_call: TRBJ1-1; cdr3_length: 12; clone_size: many; v_call: TRBV11-2; cdr3_aa: CASSLEVNEAFF
j_call: TRBJ1-1; cdr3_length: 18; clone_size: many; v_call: TRBV6-1; cdr3_aa: CASRPGGVAEFMNTEAFF
j_call: TRBJ2-7; cdr3_length: 17; clone_size: .; v_call: TRBV7-6; cdr3_aa: CASSDRFGGRNSYEQYF
j_call: TRBJ2-1; cdr3_length: 16; clone_size: few; v_call: TRBV28; cdr3_aa: CASSLSAGVPYNEQFF
j_call: TRBJ2-1; cdr3_length: 17; clone_size: many; v_call: TRBV5-1; cdr3_aa: CASSSMMTSGSYNEQFF
j_call: TRBJ2-1; cdr3_length: 16; clone_size: many; v_call: TRBV24-1; cdr3_aa: CATSDGEDRGVSEQFF
j_call: TRBJ2-5; cdr3_length: 12; clone_size: many; v_call: TRBV3-1; cdr3_aa: CASSQDRRTQYF
j_call: TRBJ2-7; cdr3_length: 14; clone_size: many; v_call: TRBV3-1; cdr3_aa: CASSQGQGSDEQYF
j_call: TRBJ2-1; cdr3_length: 16; clone_size: many; v_call: TRBV18; cdr3_aa: CASSPSSGSLYNEQFF
j_call: TRBJ2-3; cdr3_length: 16; clone_size: .; v_call: TRBV6-2/TRBV6-3; cdr3_aa: CATSRRTSGSTDTQYF
j_call: TRBJ1-1; cdr3_length: 11; clone_size: many; v_call: TRBV5-1; cdr3_aa: CASSLNEQAFF
j_call: TRBJ2-1; cdr3_length: 16; clone_size: few; v_call: TRBV2; cdr3_aa: CASRNWGQGDIETHYF
j_call: TRBJ1-6; cdr3_length: 13; clone_size: .; v_call: TRBV14; cdr3_aa: CASSQDFGSPLHF
j_call: TRBJ1-6; cdr3_length: 14; clone_size: few; v_call: TRBV30; cdr3_aa: CASTRDGWGSPLHF
j_call: TRBJ2-3; cdr3_length: 17; clone_size: many; v_call: TRBV24-1; cdr3_aa: CATSLGMGPQVTDTQYF
j_call: TRBJ2-1; cdr3_length: 16; clone_size: few; v_call: TRBV4-1; cdr3_aa: CASSQPRLAQGNEQFF
j_call: TRBJ2-1; cdr3_length: 12; clone_size: few; v_call: TRBV9; cdr3_aa: CASSSGTSLQFF
j_call: TRBJ1-4; cdr3_length: 14; clone_size: once; v_call: TRBV20-1; cdr3_aa: CSASGEATNEKLFF
j_call: TRBJ1-2; cdr3_length: 16; clone_size: many; v_call: TRBV11-2; cdr3_aa: CASSSRSGLPSYGYTF
j_call: TRBJ2-3; cdr3_length: 13; clone_size: .; v_call: TRBV20-1; cdr3_aa: CSAGRGKADTQYF
j_call: TRBJ2-3; cdr3_length: 16; clone_size: many; v_call: TRBV20-1; cdr3_aa: CSYPPTGRGSTDTQYF
j_call: TRBJ2-6; cdr3_length: 19; clone_size: many; v_call: TRBV2; cdr3_aa: CASSEIGPSFISGANVLTF
j_call: TRBJ1-5; cdr3_length: 14; clone_size: few; v_call: TRBV15; cdr3_aa: CATSGSWGGQPQHF
j_call: TRBJ1-5; cdr3_length: 18; clone_size: many; v_call: TRBV7-2; cdr3_aa: CASSLVHPTWGAVQPQHF
j_call: TRBJ1-1; cdr3_length: 15; clone_size: many; v_call: TRBV5-5; cdr3_aa: CASSFMGQMNTEAFF
j_call: TRBJ1-5; cdr3_length: 15; clone_size: many; v_call: TRBV28; cdr3_aa: CASTRQGYSNQPQHF
j_call: TRBJ2-1; cdr3_length: 16; clone_size: many; v_call: TRBV20-1; cdr3_aa: CSVEQGGGMRGNEQFF
j_call: TRBJ2-1; cdr3_length: 15; clone_size: many; v_call: TRBV2; cdr3_aa: CASTTGTSGNNEQFF
j_call: TRBJ2-7; cdr3_length: 14; clone_size: many; v_call: TRBV6-1; cdr3_aa: CASSRGGQAYEQYF
j_call: TRBJ1-2; cdr3_length: 15; clone_size: .; v_call: TRBV5-4; cdr3_aa: CASSSDGLPGVVYTF
j_call: TRBJ2-3; cdr3_length: 15; clone_size: .; v_call: TRBV30; cdr3_aa: CAWSVGGGSTDTQYF